These T cell receptor beta chains were read from a single sample in a study of control samples from healthy donors and cancer patients. Clones were read by immunoSEQ multiplex PCR, and TCRdb kept only the in-frame ones, dropping some. The sample carries 60,000 to 75,000 clones, roughly 85% recorded once. Input material: blood. These receptors all come from a man between 35 and 55 years old in good health. Both conserved end residues are part of each CDR3. Fields, in order: J gene, clone size, D gene, V gene, CDR3 protein, CDR3 DNA. D genes are given only for firm matches. Size values are once, few and many counts, or a class for expanded clones, and some rows have none.

J: TRBJ2-5; size: -; D: -; V: TRBV29-1; CDR3: CSVGIETQYF; DNA: TGCAGCGTTGGGATAGAGACCCAGTACTTC
J: TRBJ2-7; size: few; D: -; V: TRBV6-5; CDR3: CASSGQTYEQYF; DNA: TGTGCCAGCAGCGGACAAACCTACGAGCAGTACTTC
J: TRBJ1-5; size: -; D: -; V: TRBV28; CDR3: CASSSLRRGDQPQHF; DNA: TGTGCCAGCAGTTCTCTTAGGCGCGGGGATCAGCCCCAGCATTTT
J: TRBJ1-3; size: -; D: -; V: TRBV6-5; CDR3: CASIFTGASGNTIYF; DNA: TGTGCCAGCATCTTTACAGGAGCCTCTGGAAACACCATATATTTT
J: TRBJ1-1; size: -; D: TRBD1; V: TRBV5-1; CDR3: CASSYRQGARPEAFF; DNA: TGCGCCAGCAGCTACCGACAGGGGGCGCGCCCTGAAGCTTTCTTT
J: TRBJ2-2; size: -; D: -; V: TRBV12-3/TRBV12-4; CDR3: CASSLTFSGELFF; DNA: TGTGCCAGCAGTTTGACGTTTTCCGGGGAGCTGTTTTTT
J: TRBJ2-7; size: -; D: -; V: TRBV27; CDR3: CASTDGPTYEQYF; DNA: TGTGCCAGCACTGACGGACCCACCTACGAGCAGTACTTC
J: TRBJ2-1; size: -; D: -; V: TRBV19; CDR3: CASSPAGNEQFF; DNA: TGTGCCAGTAGCCCAGCGGGCAATGAGCAGTTCTTC
J: TRBJ1-5; size: once; D: TRBD1; V: TRBV30; CDR3: CAWSGGQVGDQPQHF; DNA: TGTGCCTGGAGTGGGGGACAGGTCGGCGATCAGCCCCAGCATTTT
J: TRBJ2-6; size: -; D: TRBD1; V: TRBV6-1; CDR3: CASSLRQGGANVLTF; DNA: TGTGCCAGCAGTTTAAGACAGGGGGGGGCCAACGTCCTGACTTTC
J: TRBJ2-3; size: -; D: -; V: TRBV7-6; CDR3: CASSLKITKDTQYF; DNA: TGTGCCAGCAGCTTAAAGATTACCAAAGATACGCAGTATTTT
J: TRBJ2-3; size: -; D: TRBD1; V: TRBV5-8; CDR3: CASSLRDRGLFTDTQYF; DNA: TGTGCCAGCAGCTTACGTGACAGGGGGCTATTCACAGATACGCAGTATTTT
J: TRBJ1-1; size: -; D: TRBD1; V: TRBV12-3/TRBV12-4; CDR3: CASTLTGDTEAFF; DNA: TGTGCCAGCACCTTAACAGGGGACACTGAAGCTTTCTTT
J: TRBJ2-5; size: -; D: TRBD2; V: TRBV11-3; CDR3: CASSLGRGGAFQETQYF; DNA: TGTGCCAGCAGCTTAGGGCGGGGGGGCGCATTTCAAGAGACCCAGTACTTC
J: TRBJ2-2; size: -; D: TRBD2; V: TRBV5-6; CDR3: CASSQRTSGRTGELFF; DNA: TGTGCCAGCAGCCAGAGGACTAGCGGGAGAACCGGGGAGCTGTTTTTT
J: TRBJ1-1; size: -; D: -; V: TRBV11-1; CDR3: CASSLVVGREAFF; DNA: TGTGCCAGCAGCTTAGTAGTCGGGCGTGAAGCTTTCTTT
J: TRBJ2-1; size: -; D: -; V: TRBV11-1; CDR3: CASSLTLAGESFF; DNA: TGTGCCAGCAGCTTAACATTAGCAGGGGAGTCGTTCTTC